This T cell receptor beta chain was obtained from a study of T cells in localized non-small cell lung cancer. General study results and limits: Higher blood T cell density tracked longer overall survival.

Remarks on this clone: No antigen is known for it.

Some clones are missing from TCRdb's copy, which holds only in-frame ones; the method was immunoSEQ multiplex PCR. The table shows 9,000 or so clones, with about 90% occurring only once. CDR3 length equals 14 residues. Deletions cut 2 bases from V and 3 bases from J, with 10 bases between. From germline, CDR1 is LNHNV and CDR2 YYDKDF (reference sequence). J is TRBJ1-1 and V is TRBV15; D might be TRBD1 (6 bases). This clonotype was obtained from a woman between 40 and 69 years old with stage I squamous cell lung carcinoma. This material consisted of peripheral blood, taken before any cancer treatment. CDR3 loop: CATSRSRQDTEAFF. CDR3 DNA: TGTGCCACCAGCAGATCCCGACAGGACACTGAAGCTTTCTTT.